The 29 T cell receptor beta chains below were found in one sample sequenced in a study of blood T cell repertoires in COVID-19. Clones were sequenced by immunoSEQ multiplex PCR, and TCRdb holds only the in-frame ones, with some missing. This sample has more than 40,000 clones, with approximately 90% found just once. Source material: peripheral blood. The receptors were gathered from a man older than 75 with acute or convalescent COVID-19.

The table lists this clone with a few counts. The chain recombines TRBV5-1 with TRBJ1-1, with TRBD1 matching 7 bases. After removal of 4 bases from V and 1 base from J, the junction contained 10 bases not matched to a gene. CDR1 SGHRS and CDR2 YFSETQ come from the germline V gene. This CDR3 is built from 16 residues. This CDR3 is CASSRNPQGTNTEAFF. The DNA for the CDR3 is TGCGCCAGCAGCCGTAATCCACAGGGGACGAACACTGAAGCTTTCTTT.

The count of this clone is one. This chain joins TRBV7-9 and TRBJ2-3; D uncertain. Trimming shortened V by 5 bases and J by 1 base, and 7 bases separated the two germline ends. The CDR3 covers 13 residues. Germline V gene sequence: CDR1 SEHNR, CDR2 FQNEAQ (reference sequence). CDR3 amino acids: CASSRSGTDTQYF. The CDR3 DNA sequence: TGTGCCAGCAGCCGTTCGGGCACAGATACGCAGTATTTT.

The chain combines TRBV7-9 with TRBJ2-5; 9 bases are a match to TRBD2. CDR1 and CDR2 from the germline V gene are SEHNR and FQNEAQ (reference sequence). V was clipped by 3 bases and J by 5 bases; unmatched bases: 7. CDR3 length: 15 amino acids. For the CDR3, the DNA is TGTGCCAGCAGCTTTGGCGGGGGGGCCTGGGAGACCCAGTACTTC. Translation gives CASSFGGGAWETQYF.

The chain uses TRBV7-8 and TRBJ2-7; 12 nucleotides agree with TRBD1. Germline V lookup: CDR1 SGHVS, CDR2 FQNEAQ. Trimming removed 1 base from V and 7 bases from J; junction bases left unmatched: 8. There are 16 residues in the CDR3. The DNA of the CDR3 is TGTGCCAGCAGCTTAGTTGGGACAGGGGGCTCAGGGGAGCAGTACTTC. Amino acid sequence: CASSLVGTGGSGEQYF.

J is TRBJ1-6 and V is TRBV10-3; D is perhaps TRBD1 (5 bases). Trimming removed 6 bases from V and 5 bases from J, with 14 bases in between. The CDR3 totals 15 residues. Germline loops: CDR1 ENHRY, CDR2 SYGVKD. CDR3 coding DNA: TGTGCCATCAGCCCACAGGACGCTCATAATTCACCCCTCCACTTT. Translation gives CAISPQDAHNSPLHF.

The rearrangement joins TRBV5-4 to TRBJ1-2; 7 bases are a match to TRBD1. Germline CDR1 reads SGHNT; CDR2 reads YYREEE (reference sequence). V lost 2 bases to trimming and J lost 2 bases; unmatched junction nucleotides: 6. This CDR3 has 15 amino acids. The CDR3: CASSLGQESNYGYTF. The CDR3 nucleotides are TGTGCCAGCAGCTTAGGACAGGAAAGCAACTATGGCTACACCTTC.

The table lists this clone with a count of one. The V call is TRBV29-1, the J call TRBJ1-4; maybe TRBD1 (5 bases). V was shortened by 3 bases and J by 2 bases, with 10 bases between the two germline ends. CDR1 is SQVTM, CDR2 ANQGSEA, per germline. The CDR3 contains 14 residues. The CDR3 nucleotides read TGCAGCGTTGACAGGGCCGGCACTAATGAAAAACTGTTTTTT. It encodes CSVDRAGTNEKLFF.

This chain links TRBV10-3 with TRBJ1-2; 9 bases fit TRBD1. CDR3 length: 13 amino acids. The germline V gene encodes CDR1 ENHRY and CDR2 SYGVKD. Trimming cost V 5 bases and J 5 bases; bases outside gene matches: 3. The CDR3 nucleotides read TGTGCCATCAGTCTACAGGGGGCTTATGGCTACACCTTC. Translating gives CAISLQGAYGYTF.

The chain carries TRBV5-1 and TRBJ1-1, with 7 bases that match TRBD1. Germline CDR1 SGHRS, CDR2 YFSETQ. CDR3 length: 14 amino acids. Losses at the gene ends were 4 bases for V and 5 bases for J; bases not matched to a gene: 8. CDR3 protein: CASSAGTARTEAFF. In nucleotides, the CDR3 is TGCGCCAGCAGCGCAGGGACAGCGAGGACTGAAGCTTTCTTT.

This sequence joins TRBV2 and TRBJ2-2; no reliable D call. The germline V and J ends were trimmed by 5 bases and 3 bases, with 16 bases remaining between them. Per germline, CDR1 SNHLY and CDR2 FYNNEI. The length of the CDR3 is 16 residues. CDR3 coding DNA: TGTGCCAGCAGTCGATTCCCAGTCCGGGACACCGGGGAGCTGTTTTTT. Encoded protein: CASSRFPVRDTGELFF.

The V and J genes are TRBV10-3 and TRBJ2-1; the match to TRBD2 covers 10 bases. Germline V gene lookup returns CDR1 ENHRY and CDR2 SYGVKD. This CDR3 is built from 14 residues. V lost 6 bases, J lost 10 bases, and 9 bases stayed unmatched. The CDR3 DNA reads as TGTGCCATCAGCTCCGGGCTAGCGGGGGAGGAGCAGTTCTTC. Its translation: CAISSGLAGEEQFF.

The chain uses TRBV9 and TRBJ2-2; 7 bases map to TRBD1. Germline CDR1 and CDR2: SGDLS and YYNGEE. J was trimmed by 1 base and V by 3 bases; bases with no gene match: 3. This CDR3 is built from 15 residues. In nucleotides, the CDR3 is TGTGCCAGCAGCGCTCGGGACAGGAACACCGGGGAGCTGTTTTTT. Protein: CASSARDRNTGELFF.

The chain carries TRBV30 and TRBJ1-5; perhaps TRBD1 as D (6 bases). Trimming stripped 0 bases from V and 5 bases from J, with 14 bases between. The CDR3 covers 15 residues. CDR1 GTSNPN and CDR2 SVGIG come from the germline V gene (reference sequence). The CDR3 sequence: CAWSVAGQSYQPQHF. In nucleotides, the CDR3 is TGTGCCTGGAGTGTAGCAGGACAGAGCTATCAGCCCCAGCATTTT.

The chain combines TRBV9 with TRBJ1-2; TRBD1 agrees at 7 bases. The junction had 13 bases not matched to a gene; V was cut back by 0 bases and J by 5 bases. Germline-derived CDR1 and CDR2 are SGDLS and YYNGEE. The CDR3 totals 17 residues. The CDR3 nucleotides are TGTGCCAGCAGCGTAGAGTACAGGGGCCTGCGCCGGTATGGCTACACCTTC. Its translation: CASSVEYRGLRRYGYTF.

This chain links TRBV10-3 with TRBJ2-1; 10 bases are shared with TRBD1. The trim removed 5 bases at V and 7 bases at J, leaving 8 bases unmatched. The CDR3 extends over 15 amino acids. Germline CDR1 reads ENHRY; CDR2 reads SYGVKD. The CDR3, as DNA: TGTGCCATCAGTCTCTCGACAGGGGGCTTGAATGAGCAGTTCTTC. Amino acids: CAISLSTGGLNEQFF.

The chain couples TRBV27 to TRBJ2-7, with TRBD1 identical over 8 bases. This CDR3 is 15 amino acids long. Germline CDR1 reads MNHEY; CDR2 reads SMNVEV (reference sequence). J was trimmed by 4 bases and V by 4 bases; bases with no gene match: 9. CDR3 in DNA: TGTGCCAGCAGTTATTCGGGACAGGCCTTTTACGAGCAGTACTTC. Translated, it gives CASSYSGQAFYEQYF.

This chain links TRBV11-2 with TRBJ1-1; the D gene is possibly TRBD1 (5 bases). V lost 1 base and J lost 3, with 9 bases in between. The CDR3 has 14 amino acids. CDR1 and CDR2 from the germline V gene are SGHAT and FQNNGV. CDR3 coding DNA: TGTGCCAGCAGCTTAGGGCAGGGATACACTGAAGCTTTCTTT. Residues: CASSLGQGYTEAFF. Full variable domain (remainder filled in from reference TRBV11-2 and TRBJ1-1): EAGVAQSPRYKIIEKRQSVAFWCNPISGHATLYWYQQILGQGPKLLIQFQNNGVVDDSQLPKDRFSAERLKGVDSTLKIQPAKLEDSAVYLCASSLGQGYTEAFFGQGTRLTVV.

The V and J genes are TRBV18 and TRBJ1-1, with 9 nucleotides matching TRBD1. After removal of 3 bases from V and 0 bases from J, the junction contained 5 bases not matched to a gene. CDR3 length equals 16 residues. Germline V lookup: CDR1 KGHSH, CDR2 LQKENI. The CDR3 sequence: CASSPGQGRVNTEAFF. CDR3 nucleotide sequence: TGTGCCAGCTCACCGGGACAGGGTAGGGTGAACACTGAAGCTTTCTTT.

V usage is TRBV20-1 and J usage is TRBJ1-4, with TRBD1 matching 8 bases. The V segment lost 3 bases and the J segment 8 bases; nucleotides outside the gene matches: 2. The CDR3 length is 12 residues. The V gene's germline CDR1 is DFQATT and CDR2 SNEGSKA (reference sequence). The CDR3: CSASQGAEKLFF. For the CDR3, the DNA is TGCAGTGCTAGTCAGGGGGCCGAAAAACTGTTTTTT.

Remarks on this clone: Other DNA sequences within the sample encode an identical CDR3. The chain combines TRBV7-9 with TRBJ1-2, with a tentative D call TRBD1 (6 bases). The CDR3 length is 14 residues. V shed 2 bases and J shed 3 bases, with 10 bases lying between them. The V gene's germline CDR1 is SEHNR and CDR2 FQNEAQ (reference sequence). CDR3 residues: CASSLLRQDYGYTF. In DNA, the CDR3 is TGTGCCAGCAGCTTACTAAGACAGGACTATGGCTACACCTTC.

J is TRBJ2-1 and V is TRBV19, with a tentative D call TRBD1 (5 bases). This CDR3 comprises 16 residues. Trimming pared 1 base from V and 2 bases from J, leaving 12 bases between. CDR1 and CDR2 from the germline V gene are LNHDA and SQIVND (reference sequence). The CDR3 sequence: CASSIGQGLTYNEQFF. In nucleotides, the CDR3 is TGTGCCAGTAGTATAGGGCAGGGATTGACCTACAATGAGCAGTTCTTC.

The chain carries TRBV27 and TRBJ2-7, with D maybe TRBD1 (5 bases). The CDR3 is 12 amino acids. Trimming took 1 base from V and 5 from J, leaving 6 bases between them. Germline CDR1 and CDR2: MNHEY and SMNVEV (reference sequence). The CDR3: CASSLLGDEQYF. CDR3 bases: TGTGCCAGCAGTTTATTAGGGGACGAGCAGTACTTC.

The V and J genes are TRBV6-5 and TRBJ1-1; D not resolved. The CDR3 has 15 residues. Germline V CDR1 and CDR2: MNHEY, SVGAGI. Trimming took 0 bases from V and 0 from J, leaving 8 bases between them. CDR3 region: CASSYSRLMNTEAFF. The DNA of the CDR3 is TGTGCCAGCAGTTACTCGCGGTTAATGAACACTGAAGCTTTCTTT.

The chain links TRBV27 to TRBJ1-2, with 10 nucleotides matching TRBD1. The CDR3 consists of 16 residues. Germline V gene data show CDR1 as MNHEY and CDR2 as SMNVEV (reference sequence). Trimming removed 5 bases from V and 3 bases from J; junction bases left unmatched: 9. The CDR3 spells CASSAFGQGGDYGYTF. CDR3 DNA sequence: TGTGCCAGCAGTGCCTTTGGACAGGGGGGAGACTATGGCTACACCTTC.

The genes are TRBV12-3 or TRBV12-4 and TRBJ1-2, with a possible D match to TRBD1 (6 bases). The V end lost 5 bases, the J end lost 4 bases, and 11 bases lay between the germline ends. This CDR3 region has 13 residues. CDR3: CASSLQGIYGYTF. CDR3 sequence (DNA): TGTGCCAGCAGTCTCCAGGGGATCTATGGCTACACCTTC.

This chain links TRBV6-5 with TRBJ2-1; 9 positions agree with TRBD2. The CDR3 contains 14 residues. From germline, CDR1 is MNHEY and CDR2 SVGAGI. V shed 2 bases and J 7 bases; nucleotides not matched to a gene: 3. The CDR3 protein is CASSYERGVNEQFF. The DNA for the CDR3 is TGTGCCAGCAGTTACGAGCGGGGGGTAAATGAGCAGTTCTTC.

This chain links TRBV19 with TRBJ1-2, with 8 bases matching TRBD1. CDR3 size: 16 residues. CDR1 is LNHDA and CDR2 is SQIVND in the germline V gene (reference sequence). V shed 0 bases and J 14 bases; nucleotides not matched to a gene: 17. CDR3 sequence: CASSIDSGQGPLGCTF. CDR3 in DNA: TGTGCCAGTAGTATAGACTCCGGACAGGGCCCCCTGGGGTGTACCTTC.

The genes are TRBV5-1 and TRBJ2-5, with a possible D match to TRBD1 (6 bases). The CDR3 runs 15 residues. Looked up from germline, CDR1 is SGHRS and CDR2 is YFSETQ. Trimming removed 4 bases from V and 4 bases from J, with 17 bases in between. The DNA for the CDR3 is TGCGCCAGCAGCACGACAGGACCCTTTGTAGAGACCCAGTACTTC. Its translation is CASSTTGPFVETQYF.

This chain joins TRBV3-1 (or the pseudogene TRBV3-2) and TRBJ1-2, with 8 bases that match TRBD1. J was trimmed by 4 bases and V by 3 bases; bases with no gene match: 4. This CDR3 comprises 14 residues. Germline V CDR1 and CDR2: LGHDT, YNNKEL (reference sequence). The CDR3 spells CASSQRQGIYGYTF. As DNA, the CDR3 is TGTGCCAGCAGCCAGAGACAGGGGATCTATGGCTACACCTTC.